This T cell receptor beta chain is drawn from a study of T cell responses to AZD1222 COVID-19 vaccine. With regard to this clone: The target antigen is unknown.

The CDR3 covers 16 residues. CDR1 and CDR2 from the germline V gene are MGHRA and YSYEKL. Deletions cut 1 base from V and 0 bases from J, with 12 bases between. This table comes from immunoSEQ multiplex PCR, and its TCRdb copy is limited to in-frame clones, with some not included. The sample has 150,000 to 200,000 clones, about 87% seen once. The study, taken as a whole, reports: The number of AZD1222 recipients seropositive at baseline was only 5 to 7. Repertoire collection took place solely once the T cell response had peaked. Two doses of AZD1222 preceded a rise in Spike-specific TCR breadth and depth. There were mostly white British donors and more females than males, and clonal diversity was possibly underestimated.

The starting material was peripheral blood, obtained on day 0 of MenACWY control vaccination. V gene TRBV4-1 combines with J gene TRBJ1-2, with TRBD1 as a possible D gene (5 bases). The receptor's source is an adult in good health. CDR3 amino acids: CASSQAWDGANYGYTF. As DNA, the CDR3 is TGCGCCAGCAGCCAAGCCTGGGACGGTGCTAACTATGGCTACACCTTC.